Following are 20 T cell receptor beta chains from one sample sequenced in a study of breast tumors, draining lymph nodes, adjacent tissues. TCRdb re-called the multiplex PCR reads with MiXCR, one entry per CDR3 protein. Found here are about 180,000 distinct CDR3 sequences, 30% to 40% of them singletons; the top ten hold roughly 3.8%. Breast cancer patients provided tissue from their axillary draining lymph nodes. The sample was axillary lymph node tissue. The receptors derive from a female donor with breast cancer. Some clones in this sample may be carry-over from other donors' samples.

The chain has TRBV2 and TRBJ2-2, with a tentative D call TRBD2 (6 bases). This CDR3 comprises 15 residues. Between the trimmed V and J ends, which lost 5 bases and 4 bases, there was a span of 14 bases. Germline values: CDR1 SNHLY, CDR2 FYNNEI. The CDR3: CASSTPGLGTGELFF. As DNA, the CDR3 is TGTGCCAGCAGTACCCCGGGACTTGGCACCGGGGAGCTGTTTTTT.

As to this clonotype: The CDR3 end shows no conserved phenylalanine or tryptophan, and so a read error is likely. The V call is TRBV2, the J call TRBJ2-7, with 9 bases matching TRBD1. J was trimmed by 5 bases and V by 3 bases; bases with no gene match: 11. The CDR3 length is 16 residues. The germline V gene has CDR1 SNHLY and CDR2 FYNNEI. CDR3 sequence reads: CASSEGQGQGSDEQYL. The CDR3 DNA sequence: TGTGCCAGCAGTGAGGGTCAGGGACAGGGAAGCGACGAGCAGTACCTC.

In this sample, this clonotype turned up many times. The chain uses TRBV20-1 and TRBJ1-5; 7 bases fit TRBD1. Germline loops: CDR1 DFQATT, CDR2 SNEGSKA (reference sequence). V gave up 2 bases and J gave up 0 bases; unmatched junction bases: 4. The CDR3 is made up of 15 amino acids. CDR3 region: CSARKTGNSNQPQHF. The CDR3 region has the DNA TGCAGTGCTAGAAAGACAGGGAATAGCAATCAGCCCCAGCATTTT.

A word on this clonotype: At one boundary the junction diverges from the germline segment, which might be a read error. This sequence joins TRBV20-1 and TRBJ2-2; TRBD1 or TRBD2 may be the D gene (5 bases each). Germline V gives CDR1 DFQATT, CDR2 SNEGSKA (reference sequence). The CDR3 consists of 16 residues. The CDR3 DNA follows: TGCAGTGCTAGGGTTATGGGATTAGGGGCGACCGGGGAGCCGTTTTTT. Translated, it gives CSARVMGLGATGEPFF.

With regard to this clonotype: Without the conserved terminal phenylalanine or tryptophan, this CDR3 likely stems from a read error. The V gene is TRBV6-6, the J gene TRBJ2-3; weak D call: TRBD1 (6 bases). The CDR3 length is 16 residues. Looked up from germline, CDR1 is MNHNY and CDR2 is SVGAGI (reference sequence). V lost 8 bases and J lost 0, with 18 bases in between. CDR3 DNA: TGTGCCAGCTTTCCGACAGGACAACCTAGCACAGATACGCAGTATTTA. This encodes CASFPTGQPSTDTQYL.

This clonotype was recorded many times. The V gene is TRBV12-3 or TRBV12-4, the J gene TRBJ2-5, with a weak D call TRBD1 (5 bases). Trimming cost V 1 base and J 3 bases, with 9 bases left between them. This CDR3 contains 14 residues. CDR3: CASSLEAGKETQYF. Here the CDR3 DNA reads TGTGCCAGCAGTTTAGAAGCAGGGAAAGAGACCCAGTACTTC.

The chain couples TRBV13 to TRBJ2-7; D possibly corresponds to TRBD2 (6 bases). This CDR3 is built from 14 residues. Germline assignment: CDR1 PRHDT and CDR2 FYEKMQ (reference sequence). V was trimmed by 2 bases and J by 2 bases, leaving 10 bases between them. CDR3 nucleotide sequence: TGTGCCAGCAGCTTACCTAGCGCACCCTACGAGCAGTACTTC. It specifies CASSLPSAPYEQYF. The full variable domain, rest sourced from reference TRBV13 and TRBJ2-7, is AAGVIQSPRHLIKEKRETATLKCYPIPRHDTVYWYQQGPGQDPQFLISFYEKMQSDKGSIPDRFSAQQFSDYHSELNMSSLELGDSALYFCASSLPSAPYEQYFGPGTRLTVT.

This clonotype has ten or more counts. The V and J genes are TRBV6-5 and TRBJ2-6, with a possible D match to TRBD1 (6 bases). Trimming stripped 6 bases from V and 2 bases from J, with 20 bases between. The CDR3 has 18 residues. CDR1 and CDR2 (germline): MNHEY, SVGAGI. The CDR3 DNA is TGTGCCAGCAGACTCCGCGGACAGAGAGGGACTGGGGCCAACGTCCTGACTTTC. Encoded protein: CASRLRGQRGTGANVLTF.

With regard to this clonotype: This CDR3 is missing its conserved last phenylalanine or tryptophan, likely due to a read error. The chain couples TRBV9 to TRBJ2-7; 10 bases agree with TRBD1. The CDR3 loop spans 13 amino acids. After removal of 4 bases from V and 6 bases from J, the junction contained 4 bases not matched to a gene. Germline CDR1 reads SGDLS; CDR2 reads YYNGEE. The CDR3 DNA reads as TGTGCCAGCAGCTTCGGGACAGGGGTCGAGCAGTACTCC. It is translated as CASSFGTGVEQYS.

This clonotype appeared many times. CDR3 in amino acids: CAWSSTGRTAVEEKLFF. The DNA for the CDR3 is TGTGCCTGGAGTTCAACAGGGAGGACGGCTGTGGAGGAAAAACTGTTTTTT. The chain carries TRBV30 and TRBJ1-4, with D perhaps TRBD1 (6 bases). The V gene lost 2 bases and the J gene lost 8 bases, with 24 bases spanning the gap. Germline CDR1 and CDR2: GTSNPN and SVGIG (reference sequence). CDR3 length equals 17 residues.

This chain connects TRBV20-1 to TRBJ2-6; D gene ambiguous. Germline V gene lookup returns CDR1 DFQATT and CDR2 SNEGSKA (reference sequence). CDR3 length: 17 residues. Trimming pared 6 bases from V and 4 bases from J, leaving 22 bases between. CDR3 bases: TGCAGTGCCCAAAGGGCGCCCCCGTGGGGAGGGGCCAACGTCCTGACTTTC. This translates into CSAQRAPPWGGANVLTF.

This clonotype occurred a few times. The chain links TRBV14 to TRBJ2-1; 12 positions match TRBD2. The CDR3 runs to 17 residues. CDR1 and CDR2 (germline): SGHDN, FVKESK. With V trimmed by 3 bases and J by 5 bases, 8 bases remained unmatched. The CDR3 sequence: CASSQMTGLAGNNEQFF. In DNA, the CDR3 is TGTGCCAGCAGCCAGATGACAGGACTAGCGGGAAACAATGAGCAGTTCTTC.

Of note for this clonotype: Possible read error: a much larger clone is one base away. The rearrangement uses TRBV20-1 and TRBJ2-1; perhaps TRBD1 as D (6 bases). The CDR3 runs to 13 residues. Germline V gives CDR1 DFQATT, CDR2 SNEGSKA (reference sequence). CDR3 sequence (DNA): TGCAGTGCTATAAGGGGGACCTACAATGAGCGGTTCTTC. Translated, it gives CSAIRGTYNERFF.

In its sample, this clonotype was seen many times. The V and J genes are TRBV20-1 and TRBJ2-7; 8 bases align to TRBD2. V trimming: 1 base; J trimming: 6 bases; junction bases outside the gene matches: 11. This CDR3 spans 15 amino acids. CDR1 and CDR2 (germline): DFQATT, SNEGSKA (reference sequence). In DNA, the CDR3 is TGCAGTGCTAGAGTAGGGGGGACTAGGCCCGGCGAGCAGTACTTC. Translating it yields CSARVGGTRPGEQYF.

Turning to this clonotype: A read error may account for a junction end that differs from germline. CDR3 sequence reads: CASSLAYTEAFF. The CDR3 DNA reads TGTGCCAGCAGCTTAGCGTACACTGAGGCTTTCTTT. The J gene is TRBJ1-1, the V gene TRBV7-2; D is ambiguous. Germline V gene sequence: CDR1 SGHTA, CDR2 FQGNSA. The CDR3 sequence is 12 residues long.

The CDR3 reads CASSAPLSYNEQFF. The DNA of the CDR3 is TGTGCCAGCAGCGCCCCCCTCTCCTACAATGAGCAGTTCTTC. The chain recombines TRBV9 with TRBJ2-1; D is uncertain. Germline V lookup: CDR1 SGDLS, CDR2 YYNGEE. This CDR3 has 14 residues. Trimming removed 3 bases at V and 0 bases at J, with 7 bases between.

Of note for this clonotype: This clone may be a read error of a much larger clone one base away. The rearrangement links TRBV3-1 to TRBJ2-7; no definite D call. The CDR3 has 12 amino acids. In germline, CDR1 is LGHDT, CDR2 YNNKEL (reference sequence). The CDR3 reads CASGQRVYEQYF. The DNA for the CDR3 is TGTGCCAGCGGCCAACGGGTGTACGAGCAGTACTTC.

This clonotype was picked up many times. This chain joins TRBV7-8 and TRBJ1-2; TRBD1 agrees at 10 bases. Germline trimming cut 3 bases from V and 2 bases from J; bases unmatched to any gene: 3. The germline V gene has CDR1 SGHVS and CDR2 FQNEAQ. The CDR3 totals 15 residues. The CDR3 reads CASSLDRGSNYGYTF. For the CDR3, the DNA is TGTGCCAGCAGCTTGGACAGGGGGTCCAACTATGGCTACACCTTC.

A few counts support this clonotype. The CDR3 is CAETGSRADEQFF. In DNA form, the CDR3 reads TGTGCCGAGACCGGGTCCCGGGCGGATGAGCAGTTCTTC. This rearrangement joins TRBV6-6 to TRBJ2-1; no clear D gene. The CDR3 is 13 amino acids. V was cut by 11 bases and J by 8 bases, with 19 bases left in between. Germline assignment: CDR1 MNHNY and CDR2 SVGAGI (reference sequence).

The table lists this clonotype with a few counts. The gene calls are TRBV28 and TRBJ1-2, with D tentatively TRBD1 (6 bases). Trimming left V 1 base short and J 8 bases short, with 11 bases between. This CDR3 contains 13 residues. Per germline, CDR1 MDHEN and CDR2 SYDVKM. The CDR3 spells CASSLLGGGGYTF. The CDR3 DNA reads as TGTGCCAGCAGTTTATTAGGGGGAGGAGGCTACACCTTC.